This T cell receptor beta chain was sequenced during a study of patients and donors after allogeneic stem cell transplantation. The CDR3 is 13 amino acids. V was pared by 4 bases and J by 4 bases, with 10 bases between. TCRdb ran MiXCR on the RT-PCR reads and lists one entry per CDR3 protein. The table includes about 210,000 distinct CDR3 sequences, about 38% detected once. The chain employs TRBV12-3 or TRBV12-4 and TRBJ1-1, with D hard to call. This sequence was found in a human donor who was either an allogeneic HSCT recipient or a stem cell or donor lymphocyte infusion donor (not recorded which). It is not recorded whose cells these are; they may come from a transplant donor. Sequencing was performed on blood, either unsorted or a sorted T cell fraction (not recorded which). CDR3 DNA: TGTGCCAGCAGTTCCTGGACCCCCACTGAAGCTTTCTTT. Encoded protein: CASSSWTPTEAFF.